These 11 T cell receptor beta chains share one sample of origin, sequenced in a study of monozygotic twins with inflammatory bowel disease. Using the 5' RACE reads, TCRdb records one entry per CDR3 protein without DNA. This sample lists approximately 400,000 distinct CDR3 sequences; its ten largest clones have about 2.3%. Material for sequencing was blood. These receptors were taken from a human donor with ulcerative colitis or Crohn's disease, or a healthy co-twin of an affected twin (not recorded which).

The CDR3 reads CSARLGGAGRTGELFF. The chain couples TRBV20-1 to TRBJ2-2; TCRdb indicates TRBD2, and absent DNA this call remains unverified. The V gene's germline CDR1 is DFQATT and CDR2 SNEGSKA (reference sequence). The CDR3 runs to 16 residues.

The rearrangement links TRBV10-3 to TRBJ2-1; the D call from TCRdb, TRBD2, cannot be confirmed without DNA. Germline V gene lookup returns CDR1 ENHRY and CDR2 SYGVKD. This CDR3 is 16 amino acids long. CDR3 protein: CAISNPAGGIDNEQFF.

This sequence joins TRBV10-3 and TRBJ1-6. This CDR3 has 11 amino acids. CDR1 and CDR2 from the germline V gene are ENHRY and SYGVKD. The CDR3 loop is CAIPSNSPLHF.

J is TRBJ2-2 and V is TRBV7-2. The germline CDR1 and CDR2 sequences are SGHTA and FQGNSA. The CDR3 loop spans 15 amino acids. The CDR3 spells CASSLASWTGGELFF.

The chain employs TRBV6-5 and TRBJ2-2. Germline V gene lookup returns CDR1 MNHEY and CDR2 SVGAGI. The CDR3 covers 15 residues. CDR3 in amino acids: CASSFGWADTGELFF.

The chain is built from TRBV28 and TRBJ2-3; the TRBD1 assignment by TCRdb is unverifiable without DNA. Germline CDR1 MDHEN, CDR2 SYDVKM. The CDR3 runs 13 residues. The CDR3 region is CASCPGWRDTQHF.

This CDR3 reads CASSRTGFFSEAFF. The chain joins TRBV14 to TRBJ1-1; lacking DNA, the TRBD1 call made by TCRdb goes unchecked. Germline assignment: CDR1 SGHDN and CDR2 FVKESK. The CDR3 runs 14 residues.

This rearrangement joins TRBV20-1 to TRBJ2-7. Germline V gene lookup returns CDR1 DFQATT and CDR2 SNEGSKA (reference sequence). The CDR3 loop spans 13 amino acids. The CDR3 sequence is CSARDNGFYEQYF.

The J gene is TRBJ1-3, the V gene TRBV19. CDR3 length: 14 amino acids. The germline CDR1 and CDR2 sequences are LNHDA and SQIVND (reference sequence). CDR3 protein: CASSNGSPGNTIYF.

CDR3 amino acids: CASSPPLNNEQFF. This chain uses TRBV18 with TRBJ2-1. Germline V CDR1 and CDR2: KGHSH, LQKENI. The CDR3 runs 13 residues.

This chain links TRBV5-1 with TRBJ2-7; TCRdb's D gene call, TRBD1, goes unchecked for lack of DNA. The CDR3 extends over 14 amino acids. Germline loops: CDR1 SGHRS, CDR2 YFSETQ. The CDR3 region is CASSMGTGSYEQYF.